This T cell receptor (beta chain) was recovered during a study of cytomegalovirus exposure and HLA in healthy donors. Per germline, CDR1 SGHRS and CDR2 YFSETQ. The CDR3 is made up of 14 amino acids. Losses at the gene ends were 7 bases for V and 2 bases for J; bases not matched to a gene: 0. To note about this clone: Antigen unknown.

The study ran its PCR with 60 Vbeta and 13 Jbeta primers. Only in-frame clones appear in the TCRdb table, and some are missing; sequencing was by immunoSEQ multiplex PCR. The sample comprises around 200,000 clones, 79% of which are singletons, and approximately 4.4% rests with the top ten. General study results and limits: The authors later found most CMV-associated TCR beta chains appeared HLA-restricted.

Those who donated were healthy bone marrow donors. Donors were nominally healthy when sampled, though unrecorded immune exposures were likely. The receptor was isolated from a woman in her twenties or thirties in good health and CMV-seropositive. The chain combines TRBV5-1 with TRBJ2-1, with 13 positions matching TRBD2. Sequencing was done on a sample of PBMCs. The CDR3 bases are TGCGCCAGCGGGACTAGCGGGGCCTACAATGAGCAGTTCTTC. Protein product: CASGTSGAYNEQFF.